The source of this TCR beta chain is a study of T cell clonality in common variable immunodeficiency. Study-level points and caveats: Shared TCRbeta clones were fewer between CVID subjects than controls. Links between repertoire features and CVID complications were heterogeneity-limited.

Caucasian heritage predominated among both patients and controls. The table came from immunoSEQ multiplex PCR; TCRdb's copy has only in-frame clones and leaves some out. This set yields approximately 81,000 clones and no singletons; the top ten hold 0.75% to 1%. This clone was picked up many times. Its antigen is as yet unknown. The receptor's source is a person aged 18 to 70 in good health. The sample consisted of peripheral blood mononuclear cells.

The CDR3 sequence: CASSPSGRAAGELFF. The CDR3 DNA, read in part, is TGTGCCAGCAGTCCTAGCGGGAGGGCCGCCGGGGAG. V and J are TRBV7-9 and TRBJ2-2, with 12 bases lining up with TRBD2. Coverage ceases 3 residues before the CDR3 finishes, and the germline J gene fills in the end. There are 15 residues in the CDR3. The V segment lost 6 bases and the J segment 6 bases; nucleotides outside the gene matches: 5. The germline V gene has CDR1 SEHNR and CDR2 FQNEAQ (reference sequence).